This entry lists 28 T cell receptor beta chains sequenced from one sample in a study of long-term antiretroviral therapy in people with HIV. Runs used v3.0 of the immunoSEQ assay and were done at survey level. Generated by immunoSEQ multiplex PCR, the TCRdb table keeps only in-frame clones and is missing some. The table shows roughly 30,000 clones, with approximately 88% occurring only once. The specimen was unsorted PBMCs, collected 2.7 to 2.8 years after starting antiretroviral therapy. The receptors here all came from a man under 40 with HIV.

The chain couples TRBV7-9 to TRBJ2-7; D is unresolved. Germline V lookup: CDR1 SEHNR, CDR2 FQNEAQ (reference sequence). The ends were cut back, 1 base at V and 3 bases at J, with 13 bases in the middle. CDR3 size: 15 residues. The chain's CDR3 is CASSLGSPPDYEQYF. For the CDR3, the DNA is TGTGCCAGCAGCTTAGGTAGTCCCCCCGACTACGAGCAGTACTTC.

In DNA form, the CDR3 reads TGTGCCAGCAGCCGTAGGGGGGGAAACACCATATATTTT. This translates into CASSRRGGNTIYF. The chain is built from TRBV13 and TRBJ1-3; the D gene is possibly TRBD1 (6 bases). The V gene's germline CDR1 is PRHDT and CDR2 FYEKMQ (reference sequence). The CDR3 covers 13 residues. With 5 bases removed from V and 4 bases from J, the gap between germline ends came to 9 bases.

This chain links TRBV15 with TRBJ2-1, with 13 bases matching TRBD2. J was trimmed by 5 bases and V by 4 bases; bases with no gene match: 5. Germline V gene sequence: CDR1 LNHNV, CDR2 YYDKDF (reference sequence). There are 16 residues in the CDR3. CDR3 in DNA: TGTGCCACCAGCAACGGACTAGCGGGAGCGGACAATGAGCAGTTCTTC. Translation: CATSNGLAGADNEQFF. Using reference TRBV15 and TRBJ2-1 for the parts outside the CDR3, the full variable domain is DAMVIQNPRYQVTQFGKPVTLSCSQTLNHNVMYWYQQKSSQAPKLLFHYYDKDFNNEADTPDNFQSRRPNTSFCFLDIRSPGLGDTAMYLCATSNGLAGADNEQFFGPGTRLTVL.

This clone was counted only a few times. This specimen includes other DNA sequences encoding the same CDR3. The chain joins TRBV6-5 to TRBJ2-5; the D is unclear. Trimming left V 0 bases short and J 2 bases short, with 4 bases between. The CDR3 consists of 13 residues. Germline V gene lookup returns CDR1 MNHEY and CDR2 SVGAGI. For the CDR3, the DNA is TGTGCCAGCAGTTACTCGAGTCAAGAGACCCAGTACTTC. Protein product: CASSYSSQETQYF.

The gene calls are TRBV28 and TRBJ1-2; D not certain. The germline CDR1 and CDR2 sequences are MDHEN and SYDVKM. Trimming pared 3 bases from V and 4 bases from J, leaving 12 bases between. This CDR3 has 14 amino acids. CDR3 bases: TGTGCCAGCAGTTTGGGTCCGCAACTCTATGGCTACACCTTC. Translated, it gives CASSLGPQLYGYTF.

The genes are TRBV10-1 and TRBJ2-4, with 14 bases aligning to TRBD2. There are 16 residues in the CDR3. Germline CDR1 reads WNHNN; CDR2 reads SYGVQD (reference sequence). After removal of 9 bases from V and 10 bases from J, the junction contained 14 bases not matched to a gene. CDR3 DNA: TGCGCCAGGGCGGGACTAGCGGGGGAGCCCCGGAGGATTCAGTACTTC. Amino acids: CARAGLAGEPRRIQYF.

The chain recombines TRBV29-1 with TRBJ2-1; D is unresolved. The CDR3 loop spans 16 amino acids. The V gene's germline CDR1 is SQVTM and CDR2 ANQGSEA. V was clipped by 2 bases and J by 2 bases, with 16 bases between them. CDR3 amino acids: CSVEFNSLGTYNEQFF. CDR3 DNA: TGCAGCGTTGAATTTAACAGTCTGGGCACCTACAATGAGCAGTTCTTC.

This clone is a singleton in its sample. The J gene is TRBJ1-3, the V gene TRBV6-6; D remains ambiguous. Germline CDR1 reads MNHNY; CDR2 reads SVGAGI (reference sequence). The CDR3 loop spans 16 amino acids. V lost 0 bases and J 0 bases, leaving 9 bases between the germline ends. The CDR3 protein is CASSYSNTDSGNTIYF. DNA for the CDR3: TGTGCCAGCAGTTACTCGAACACCGACTCTGGAAACACCATATATTTT.

The J gene is TRBJ2-3, the V gene TRBV7-2; TRBD2 matches 14 bases. J lost 5 bases, V lost 3 bases, and 4 bases had no gene match. Germline-derived CDR1 and CDR2 are SGHTA and FQGNSA. There are 16 residues in the CDR3. This CDR3 reads CASSFGTSGSRDTQYF. The CDR3 DNA follows: TGTGCCAGCAGCTTCGGGACTAGCGGGAGTAGAGATACGCAGTATTTT.

This chain uses TRBV18 with TRBJ2-1, with 13 bases matching TRBD2. The CDR3 sequence is 16 residues long. Per the germline V gene, CDR1 is KGHSH and CDR2 is LQKENI. J was trimmed by 9 bases and V by 6 bases; bases with no gene match: 11. The chain's CDR3 is CASSPRMGLAGPEQFF. CDR3 nucleotides: TGTGCCAGCTCGCCCCGGATGGGACTAGCGGGACCTGAGCAGTTCTTC.

This clone was seen only once. The chain has TRBV6-5 and TRBJ2-3, with a weak D call TRBD1 (5 bases). Trimming removed 2 bases at V and 6 bases at J, with 18 bases between. This CDR3 is built from 16 residues. Germline lookup yields CDR1 MNHEY and CDR2 SVGAGI. The CDR3 DNA follows: TGTGCCAGCAGTTACGGTGACAGCCAACTTGGGGATACGCAGTATTTT. It specifies CASSYGDSQLGDTQYF.

This clone was picked up a small number of times. This rearrangement joins TRBV30 to TRBJ1-1; 9 bases match TRBD1. The germline CDR1 and CDR2 sequences are GTSNPN and SVGIG (reference sequence). The V and J ends lost 1 base and 7 bases, in that order; junction bases with no gene match: 1. The CDR3 is made up of 12 amino acids. CDR3 in DNA: TGTGCCTGGAGTGACAGGGGGCGTGAAGCTTTCTTT. This gives the protein CAWSDRGREAFF.

This chain joins TRBV5-4 and TRBJ2-5; D is unresolved. The CDR3 length is 13 residues. The germline V gene has CDR1 SGHNT and CDR2 YYREEE (reference sequence). V gave up 3 bases and J gave up 5 bases, with 11 bases separating them. CDR3 in DNA: TGTGCCAGCAGCTCCCCCCTTGAGGAGACCCAGTACTTC. It encodes CASSSPLEETQYF.

The chain has TRBV5-4 and TRBJ2-7, with TRBD1 matching over 8 bases. CDR1 is SGHNT, CDR2 YYREEE, per germline (reference sequence). V trimming: 5 bases; J trimming: 0 bases; junction bases outside the gene matches: 7. The CDR3 runs to 15 residues. Written as DNA, the CDR3 is TGTGCCAGCAGACGAGGGACAGGTGACTCCTACGAGCAGTACTTC. It codes for CASRRGTGDSYEQYF.

The table lists this clone with a count of one. The chain uses TRBV5-1 and TRBJ2-7; no reliable D call. CDR1 and CDR2 from the germline V gene are SGHRS and YFSETQ. Trimming took 7 bases from V and 0 from J, leaving 20 bases between them. This CDR3 has 16 residues. The DNA of the CDR3 is TGCGCCAGCTACCCCCAACCCGGCTCGATCTCCTACGAGCAGTACTTC. Encoded protein: CASYPQPGSISYEQYF.

V is TRBV6-4 and J is TRBJ1-2; tentative D call: TRBD1 (5 bases). This CDR3 spans 14 amino acids. From germline, CDR1 is MRHNA and CDR2 SNTAGT. The V gene lost 3 bases and the J gene lost 8 bases, with 16 bases spanning the gap. The CDR3 is CASSEEGRDRGYTF. The CDR3 DNA reads TGTGCCAGCAGTGAAGAGGGACGAGATCGCGGCTACACCTTC.

The V call is TRBV27, the J call TRBJ1-1, with TRBD1 matching 7 bases. Germline CDR1 and CDR2: MNHEY and SMNVEV (reference sequence). The CDR3 length is 15 residues. V trimming: 6 bases; J trimming: 2 bases; junction bases outside the gene matches: 9. The CDR3 region has the DNA TGTGCCAGCAGGCCGCGGACAGGCCTTAACACTGAAGCTTTCTTT. This sequence encodes CASRPRTGLNTEAFF.

The chain has TRBV5-4 and TRBJ2-6; D is ambiguous. The germline V and J ends were trimmed by 3 bases and 4 bases, with 11 bases remaining between them. Germline V gene lookup returns CDR1 SGHNT and CDR2 YYREEE (reference sequence). CDR3 length: 15 residues. CDR3 amino acids: CASSSQLGGANVLTF. CDR3 coding DNA: TGTGCCAGCAGCTCACAACTCGGGGGGGCCAACGTCCTGACTTTC.

The chain has TRBV5-4 and TRBJ2-1; D may correspond to TRBD1 or TRBD2 (6 bases each). The CDR3 is 14 residues long. Trimming pared 2 bases from V and 7 bases from J, leaving 13 bases between. The germline V gene encodes CDR1 SGHNT and CDR2 YYREEE (reference sequence). CDR3 nucleotide sequence: TGTGCCAGCAGCTTAGGAGGGGGATGGAATGAGCAGTTCTTC. It codes for CASSLGGGWNEQFF.

J is TRBJ2-5 and V is TRBV6-5, with D possibly matching TRBD2 (6 bases). Germline lookup yields CDR1 MNHEY and CDR2 SVGAGI. Trimming pared 6 bases from V and 2 bases from J, leaving 10 bases between. There are 13 residues in the CDR3. CDR3 protein: CASSFGGQETQYF. The CDR3, as DNA: TGTGCCAGCAGCTTCGGGGGACAAGAGACCCAGTACTTC.

This chain joins TRBV5-4 and TRBJ2-2; no clear D gene. CDR1 and CDR2 (germline): SGHNT, YYREEE (reference sequence). The CDR3 length is 13 residues. V lost 0 bases, J lost 6 bases, and 6 bases lay in between. The CDR3 coding sequence is TGTGCCAGCAGCTTGGAAGGGTCCGGGGAGCTGTTTTTT. This sequence encodes CASSLEGSGELFF.

CDR3 sequence (DNA): TGTGCCAGCAGCGTAAGTTCGACCGGGGAGCTGTTTTTT. This encodes CASSVSSTGELFF. This chain joins TRBV9 and TRBJ2-2; D ambiguous. The CDR3 length is 13 residues. CDR1 SGDLS and CDR2 YYNGEE come from the germline V gene. Trimming pared 1 base from V and 5 bases from J, leaving 6 bases between.

CDR3: CSASVSHGGFF. The CDR3 DNA follows: TGCAGTGCTAGTGTGAGTCACGGAGGGTTCTTC. V and J are TRBV20-1 and TRBJ2-1; TRBD2 might be the D (5 bases). The germline CDR1 and CDR2 sequences are DFQATT and SNEGSKA (reference sequence). V was clipped by 3 bases and J by 15 bases, with 15 bases between them. The CDR3 length is 11 residues.

This clone was observed once. V and J are TRBV19 and TRBJ1-4; D is undetermined. The CDR3 spans 15 residues. Trimming took 5 bases from V and 0 from J, leaving 10 bases between them. Germline lookup yields CDR1 LNHDA and CDR2 SQIVND (reference sequence). CDR3 nucleotides: TGTGCCAGTAGTCTGAACCTTGCAACTAATGAAAAACTGTTTTTT. As protein: CASSLNLATNEKLFF.

V and J are TRBV5-1 and TRBJ2-5, with 7 bases matching TRBD1. The CDR3 spans 15 residues. Trimming at V came to 0 bases and at J to 2 bases, leaving 4 bases not matched to a gene. Germline V gene lookup returns CDR1 SGHRS and CDR2 YFSETQ. CDR3 protein: CASSLDGRGQETQYF. Here the CDR3 DNA reads TGCGCCAGCAGCTTGGATGGCAGGGGGCAAGAGACCCAGTACTTC.

This chain uses TRBV10-2 with TRBJ1-2; perhaps TRBD1 as D (6 bases). This CDR3 region has 11 residues. V lost 4 bases to trimming and J lost 8 bases, with 8 bases between them. In germline, CDR1 is WSHSY, CDR2 SAAADI. The chain's CDR3 is CASSGGGGYTF. The CDR3 bases are TGCGCCAGCAGTGGAGGGGGAGGCTACACCTTC.

The CDR3 spells CASSPGTSGSMKTQYF. In DNA, the CDR3 is TGTGCCAGCAGCCCGGGGACTAGCGGGAGTATGAAGACCCAGTACTTC. The chain joins TRBV7-2 to TRBJ2-5; 14 nucleotides line up with TRBD2. V lost 5 bases to trimming and J lost 6 bases; unmatched junction nucleotides: 8. This CDR3 contains 16 residues. Per germline, CDR1 SGHTA and CDR2 FQGNSA.

The count of this clone is one. V usage is TRBV5-1 and J usage is TRBJ2-5; the D gene could be TRBD1 or TRBD2 (5 bases each). Germline assignment: CDR1 SGHRS and CDR2 YFSETQ. V was clipped by 0 bases and J by 1 base, with 13 bases between them. This CDR3 spans 16 amino acids. The CDR3 protein is CASSLDSRGVQETQYF. In DNA, the CDR3 is TGCGCCAGCAGCTTGGATTCTAGAGGGGTCCAAGAGACCCAGTACTTC.